Following are 32 T cell receptor beta chains from one sample sequenced in a study of blood T cell repertoires in COVID-19. Sequenced by immunoSEQ multiplex PCR; TCRdb stores in-frame clones only, minus some. This table has 210,000 or so clones, roughly 78% appearing once. Sequenced sample: peripheral blood. The origin of the receptors is a woman aged 80 or older with active or convalescent COVID-19.

The rearrangement links TRBV3-1 (or the pseudogene TRBV3-2) to TRBJ2-2; weak D call: TRBD2 (6 bases). V was trimmed by 4 bases and J by 4 bases, leaving 16 bases between them. The germline V gene has CDR1 LGHDT and CDR2 YNNKEL (reference sequence). The CDR3 extends over 16 amino acids. This chain's CDR3 is CASSLGGGLSTGELFF. The CDR3 DNA follows: TGTGCCAGCAGCCTCGGTGGAGGGTTGAGCACCGGGGAGCTGTTTTTT.

The rearrangement links TRBV4-1 to TRBJ1-1, with D possibly matching TRBD1 (5 bases). V lost 0 bases to trimming and J lost 1 base, with 12 bases between them. The CDR3 is 16 residues long. Germline CDR1 reads MGHRA; CDR2 reads YSYEKL. In nucleotides, the CDR3 is TGCGCCAGCAGCCAAGAAGCCGGGACTAAGAACACTGAAGCTTTCTTT. It translates to CASSQEAGTKNTEAFF.

The gene calls are TRBV7-9 and TRBJ1-2, with unresolved D. Germline CDR1 is SEHNR and CDR2 is FQNEAQ (reference sequence). The CDR3 sequence is 14 residues long. V lost 6 bases, J lost 8 bases, and 19 bases lay in between. The CDR3 nucleotides read TGTGCCAGCAGGGATGAAAGGGAGGTTTTCGGCTACACCTTC. It is translated as CASRDEREVFGYTF.

V is TRBV28 and J is TRBJ1-2; D unresolved. V was pared by 4 bases and J by 7 bases, with 13 bases between. The CDR3 is 13 amino acids. Germline lookup yields CDR1 MDHEN and CDR2 SYDVKM. The CDR3 DNA reads as TGTGCCAGCAGTTCCTCCGGGATCCTTGGCTACACCTTC. Amino acids: CASSSSGILGYTF.

The chain carries TRBV5-1 and TRBJ2-5; 8 nucleotides agree with TRBD1. V lost 2 bases, J lost 4 bases, and 7 bases stayed unmatched. Germline lookup yields CDR1 SGHRS and CDR2 YFSETQ. The CDR3 has 15 amino acids. The CDR3 loop is CASSFILTGAETQYF. Written as DNA, the CDR3 is TGCGCCAGCAGCTTCATACTGACAGGGGCAGAGACCCAGTACTTC.

In this sample, this clone turned up many times. Different DNA sequences within this sample yield the same CDR3. V usage is TRBV28 and J usage is TRBJ2-6, with D maybe TRBD1 (6 bases). Germline V gene sequence: CDR1 MDHEN, CDR2 SYDVKM. V dropped 2 bases and J dropped 0 bases, with 8 bases sitting between them. There are 16 residues in the CDR3. CDR3 sequence reads: CASSLDRHSGANVLTF. In DNA, the CDR3 is TGTGCCAGCAGTTTAGACAGGCACTCTGGGGCCAACGTCCTGACTTTC.

This CDR3 reads CASSDMTSGGAREQYF. The DNA for the CDR3 is TGTGCCAGCAGCGACATGACTAGCGGGGGGGCCCGTGAGCAGTACTTC. This sequence joins TRBV5-4 and TRBJ2-7, with 14 nucleotides matching TRBD2. V lost 4 bases and J lost 7; bases outside the gene matches: 10. The CDR3 sequence is 16 residues long. CDR1 is SGHNT and CDR2 is YYREEE in the germline V gene (reference sequence).

The chain is built from TRBV28 and TRBJ1-6; D call uncertain. In germline, CDR1 is MDHEN, CDR2 SYDVKM. Trimming stripped 5 bases from V and 5 bases from J, with 16 bases between. CDR3 length equals 16 residues. The CDR3 region is CASSPLMGLNNSPLHF. The CDR3 DNA reads TGTGCCAGCAGTCCACTAATGGGTCTTAATAATTCACCCCTCCACTTT.

The sample holds a few counts of this clone. This sequence joins TRBV7-2 and TRBJ1-5, with TRBD1 as a possible D gene (6 bases). CDR1 is SGHTA, CDR2 FQGNSA, per germline. Trimming pared 5 bases from V and 7 bases from J, leaving 21 bases between. The CDR3 runs to 16 residues. The CDR3 DNA reads TGTGCCAGCAGCACGACGGGCGGGGGGCTGAGGCAGCCCCAGCATTTT. As protein: CASSTTGGGLRQPQHF.

The chain combines TRBV6-5 with TRBJ1-2, with TRBD1 matching over 7 bases. V lost 7 bases, J lost 6 bases, and 8 bases stayed unmatched. The germline V gene has CDR1 MNHEY and CDR2 SVGAGI. This CDR3 has 13 amino acids. The CDR3 DNA is TGTGCCAGCAAGCTAGGGGGCGAGGATGGCTACACCTTC. It encodes CASKLGGEDGYTF.

This sequence joins TRBV9 and TRBJ2-7, with 9 bases lining up with TRBD1. V lost 3 bases, J lost 6 bases, and 16 bases stayed unmatched. Germline CDR1 and CDR2: SGDLS and YYNGEE. The CDR3 has 17 amino acids. The CDR3 DNA is TGTGCCAGCAGCGCACAGGGGGCGAGCTTAATTCTACGCGAGCAGTACTTC. Translated: CASSAQGASLILREQYF.

The genes are TRBV5-6 and TRBJ1-1, with 7 bases lining up with TRBD1. J was trimmed by 3 bases and V by 5 bases; bases with no gene match: 4. Germline V gene lookup returns CDR1 SGHDT and CDR2 YYEEEE. The CDR3 sequence is 13 residues long. The CDR3: CASSRDRDTEAFF. In DNA, the CDR3 is TGTGCCAGCAGTCGGGACAGAGACACTGAAGCTTTCTTT. Variable domain in full (rest from reference TRBV5-6 and TRBJ1-1): DAGVTQSPTHLIKTRGQQVTLRCSPKSGHDTVSWYQQALGQGPQFIFQYYEEEERQRGNFPDRFSGHQFPNYSSELNVNALLLGDSALYLCASSRDRDTEAFFGQGTRLTVV.

Details on this clone: The sample carries other DNA sequences with the same CDR3. This chain links TRBV15 with TRBJ1-1; weak D call: TRBD1 (6 bases). This CDR3 spans 15 amino acids. Germline CDR1 LNHNV, CDR2 YYDKDF (reference sequence). The V and J ends lost 0 bases and 0 bases respectively, with 8 bases between them. CDR3 DNA: TGTGCCACCAGCAGAGACAGGGGATTGAACACTGAAGCTTTCTTT. This codes for CATSRDRGLNTEAFF.

This clone was counted a single time. The J gene is TRBJ2-3, the V gene TRBV12-3 or TRBV12-4; D is undetermined. The CDR3 totals 13 residues. Trimming left V 2 bases short and J 1 base short, with 4 bases between. In DNA form, the CDR3 reads TGTGCCAGCAGTTTACCCGGCACAGATACGCAGTATTTT. Translating it yields CASSLPGTDTQYF.

The chain has TRBV19 and TRBJ2-2; 10 nucleotides match TRBD1. With V trimmed by 7 bases and J by 5 bases, 13 bases remained unmatched. The CDR3 is made up of 17 amino acids. In germline, CDR1 is LNHDA, CDR2 SQIVND (reference sequence). The CDR3 loop is CASIQTGDRGGTGELFF. In DNA form, the CDR3 reads TGTGCCAGTATCCAGACGGGGGACAGGGGCGGGACCGGGGAGCTGTTTTTT.

The chain employs TRBV10-3 and TRBJ1-1; 7 nucleotides match TRBD1. The CDR3 spans 15 residues. CDR1 is ENHRY and CDR2 is SYGVKD in the germline V gene. V was clipped by 3 bases and J by 3 bases; unmatched bases: 7. For the CDR3, the DNA is TGTGCCATCAGTGAAGGGGGCAGGGGCCACACTGAAGCTTTCTTT. It translates to CAISEGGRGHTEAFF.

The V and J genes are TRBV6-1 and TRBJ1-4; no definite D call. Germline CDR1 and CDR2: MNHNS and SASEGT. This CDR3 contains 16 residues. The ends were cut back, 0 bases at V and 0 bases at J, with 8 bases in the middle. In DNA, the CDR3 is TGTGCCAGCAGTGAAGCCTACCGAACAACTAATGAAAAACTGTTTTTT. Translating gives CASSEAYRTTNEKLFF.

This rearrangement joins TRBV6-5 to TRBJ1-2, with 11 bases lining up with TRBD1. CDR1 is MNHEY and CDR2 is SVGAGI in the germline V gene. With 4 bases clipped from V and 7 bases from J, the junction kept 8 bases outside the gene matches. The CDR3 contains 15 residues. CDR3 sequence reads: CASSSGQGALSGYTF. The CDR3 nucleotides read TGTGCCAGCAGTTCAGGACAGGGGGCGCTGAGTGGCTACACCTTC.

The chain has TRBV6-5 and TRBJ1-2, with TRBD1 as a possible D gene (5 bases). CDR3 length: 14 amino acids. The ends were cut back, 6 bases at V and 3 bases at J, with 14 bases in the middle. Germline loops: CDR1 MNHEY, CDR2 SVGAGI. As DNA, the CDR3 is TGTGCCAGCAGCCCAGGGATTTTCGACTATGGCTACACCTTC. The encoded protein is CASSPGIFDYGYTF.

The chain couples TRBV20-1 to TRBJ2-5, with D uncertain. V gave up 1 base and J gave up 5 bases, with 5 bases separating them. Germline-derived CDR1 and CDR2 are DFQATT and SNEGSKA (reference sequence). This CDR3 is 11 amino acids long. The CDR3 spells CSARVRETQYF. The CDR3 region has the DNA TGCAGTGCTAGAGTTCGGGAGACCCAGTACTTC.

This clone was detected a few times. V is TRBV4-3 and J is TRBJ2-1; D unresolved. Trimming removed 4 bases from V and 15 bases from J, with 22 bases in between. The CDR3 is made up of 14 amino acids. The germline CDR1 and CDR2 sequences are LGHNA and YSLEER. The CDR3 bases are TGCGCCAGCAGCCCCCCTGATCAGGAATCCGTGCGGTTCTTC. This translates into CASSPPDQESVRFF.

The chain is built from TRBV19 and TRBJ2-2, with D unresolved. The CDR3 length is 12 residues. V was clipped by 4 bases and J by 4 bases, with 4 bases between them. Looked up from germline, CDR1 is LNHDA and CDR2 is SQIVND (reference sequence). CDR3 region: CASSTLTGELFF. CDR3 in DNA: TGTGCCAGTAGTACTCTCACCGGGGAGCTGTTTTTT.

The genes are TRBV15 and TRBJ1-2; D not resolved. This CDR3 spans 14 amino acids. Germline CDR1 and CDR2: LNHNV and YYDKDF (reference sequence). Trimming removed 0 bases at V and 1 base at J, with 6 bases between. The CDR3 DNA reads as TGTGCCACCAGCAGAGATTCCGGTAACTATGGCTACACCTTC. It encodes CATSRDSGNYGYTF.

The CDR3 DNA reads as TGTGCCAGTCAGAGAACAGGGGGGTCCTCCTACGAGCAGTACTTC. Protein: CASQRTGGSSYEQYF. The chain carries TRBV6-1 and TRBJ2-7; TRBD1 matches at 8 bases. Germline lookup yields CDR1 MNHNS and CDR2 SASEGT. The CDR3 covers 15 residues. V shed 9 bases and J 0 bases; nucleotides not matched to a gene: 10.

The genes are TRBV27 and TRBJ1-2, with D possibly being TRBD1 (6 bases). Germline loops: CDR1 MNHEY, CDR2 SMNVEV (reference sequence). Trimming took off 4 bases at V and 7 bases at J, with 13 bases between the two ends. The CDR3 is made up of 13 amino acids. CDR3 nucleotides: TGTGCCAGCAGTTCGGACAGTGGAAGTGGCTACACCTTC. The encoded protein is CASSSDSGSGYTF.

The chain joins TRBV24-1 to TRBJ2-3; D gene uncertain. The germline CDR1 and CDR2 sequences are KGHDR and SFDVKD. V lost 4 bases and J 4 bases, leaving 14 bases between the germline ends. The CDR3 totals 15 residues. The CDR3 DNA sequence: TGTGCCACCAGTGACCCGACTCATACCCCAGATACGCAGTATTTT. It codes for CATSDPTHTPDTQYF.

In this sample, this clone turned up a few times. This chain connects TRBV5-1 to TRBJ2-3; 12 nucleotides agree with TRBD2. CDR3 length equals 16 residues. The J segment lost 8 bases and the V segment lost 5 bases, leaving 12 bases of the junction unmatched. In germline, CDR1 is SGHRS, CDR2 YFSETQ. The CDR3 protein is CASSLTSGGLQGTQYF. The CDR3 region has the DNA TGCGCCAGCAGTCTTACTAGCGGGGGGCTTCAGGGTACGCAGTATTTT.

The CDR3 here is CASSLQGEAYEQYF. CDR3 DNA: TGCGCCAGCAGCTTACAGGGGGAGGCGTACGAGCAGTACTTC. V is TRBV5-1 and J is TRBJ2-7; 8 nucleotides agree with TRBD1. There are 14 residues in the CDR3. Germline V CDR1 and CDR2: SGHRS, YFSETQ. Losses at the gene ends were 2 bases for V and 4 bases for J; bases not matched to a gene: 5.

The chain has TRBV5-4 and TRBJ1-1; D unresolved. Germline V gives CDR1 SGHNT, CDR2 YYREEE (reference sequence). The CDR3 spans 14 residues. Trimming stripped 4 bases from V and 2 bases from J, with 12 bases between. CDR3 sequence reads: CASSPTNRNTEAFF. The CDR3 DNA is TGTGCCAGCAGCCCTACGAACAGAAACACTGAAGCTTTCTTT.

The V call is TRBV7-2, the J call TRBJ1-1; D unclear. Trimming left V 3 bases short and J 11 bases short, with 19 bases between. The CDR3 spans 14 residues. Germline V gene sequence: CDR1 SGHTA, CDR2 FQGNSA. The CDR3 nucleotides are TGTGCCAGCAGCTTTGGTCGGGTCAATCGGGTTGCTTTCTTT. It translates to CASSFGRVNRVAFF.

The chain combines TRBV27 with TRBJ2-2, with a weak D call TRBD2 (5 bases). This CDR3 is 15 amino acids long. V was clipped by 0 bases and J by 1 base, with 6 bases between them. Germline V gene lookup returns CDR1 MNHEY and CDR2 SMNVEV (reference sequence). The CDR3 DNA reads as TGTGCCAGCAGTTTATCGACTATGAACACCGGGGAGCTGTTTTTT. This gives the protein CASSLSTMNTGELFF.

The chain is built from TRBV10-3 and TRBJ2-5; 9 nucleotides match TRBD1. The V and J ends lost 10 bases and 4 bases, in that order; junction bases with no gene match: 10. The CDR3 covers 14 residues. The germline V gene encodes CDR1 ENHRY and CDR2 SYGVKD. The CDR3 here is CATRPGQGLETQYF. In DNA form, the CDR3 reads TGTGCCACCAGACCGGGACAGGGATTAGAGACCCAGTACTTC.